The entry below describes one TCR beta chain. The data were obtained in a study of lymphopenia after photon versus proton radiotherapy. The V gene's germline CDR1 is SEHNR and CDR2 FQNEAQ (reference sequence). Trimming left V 4 bases short and J 4 bases short, with 11 bases between. This CDR3 comprises 14 residues. TCRdb keeps only in-frame clones here, not all; method: immunoSEQ multiplex PCR. This sample yields some 7,900 clones, of which 70% to 85% are seen a single time; 51% belongs to the top ten. The gene calls are TRBV7-9 and TRBJ1-3; tentative D call: TRBD1 (5 bases). The material was peripheral blood, obtained from a patient treated with photon-based radiotherapy. This receptor was taken from a man younger than 40 with gastric cancer. CDR3 protein: CASSWGSLGNTIYF. CDR3 nucleotide sequence: TGTGCCAGCAGCTGGGGGTCACTAGGAAACACCATATATTTT.